Listed below are T cell receptor beta chains from one sample, sequenced in a study of early T cells in non-severe SARS-CoV-2 infection. TCRdb re-analysed the 5' RACE reads in MiXCR, keeping a single row per CDR3 protein. The table has some 70,000 distinct CDR3 sequences, less than 5.5% seen once; the top ten hold approximately 5.4%. The sample was whole blood. These TCRs come from an adult who was a healthcare worker with PCR-confirmed SARS-CoV-2 infection or an uninfected control (not recorded which). The CDR3 runs from the conserved cysteine through the conserved F or W. A D gene is named only where the DNA matches it firmly. The size entry is marked missing in some rows and otherwise reads once, few, many or a size class.

J gene: TRBJ2-3; clone size: NA; V gene: TRBV11-2; D gene: NA; CDR3 DNA: TGTGCCAGCAGCTTAGGAGACTTCCATATCACAGATACGCAGTATTTT; CDR3 protein: CASSLGDFHITDTQYF
J gene: TRBJ2-7; clone size: NA; V gene: TRBV6-2/TRBV6-3; D gene: NA; CDR3 DNA: TGTGCCAGCAGTCCCAGGGGCGGAGGAACCTACGAGCAGTACTTC; CDR3 protein: CASSPRGGGTYEQYF
J gene: TRBJ2-7; clone size: NA; V gene: TRBV4-1; D gene: NA; CDR3 DNA: TGCGCCAGCAGCCAGGGGTCCGGGACGGCGCTGGCCGAGCAGTACTTC; CDR3 protein: CASSQGSGTALAEQYF
J gene: TRBJ1-6; clone size: many; V gene: TRBV7-6; D gene: NA; CDR3 DNA: TGTGCCAGCAGCCTCAAGACGGATAATTCACCCCTCCACTTT; CDR3 protein: CASSLKTDNSPLHF
J gene: TRBJ1-6; clone size: many; V gene: TRBV2; D gene: NA; CDR3 DNA: TGTGCCAGCAGTGAAGAGAGGGGTAATTCACCCCTCCACTTT; CDR3 protein: CASSEERGNSPLHF
J gene: TRBJ2-1; clone size: many; V gene: TRBV20-1; D gene: NA; CDR3 DNA: TGCAGTGCTAGAGAACCCAATTACAATGAGCAGTTCTTC; CDR3 protein: CSAREPNYNEQFF
J gene: TRBJ2-1; clone size: NA; V gene: TRBV29-1; D gene: TRBD2; CDR3 DNA: TGCAGCGTTGTGGTTGGGACTAGGACTAATGAGCAGTTCTTC; CDR3 protein: CSVVVGTRTNEQFF
J gene: TRBJ2-7; clone size: NA; V gene: TRBV10-3; D gene: TRBD2; CDR3 DNA: TGTGCCATCAGTGAGTCCCGGCGGGAGGCCCACCTCAGCGAGCAGTACTTC; CDR3 protein: CAISESRREAHLSEQYF
J gene: TRBJ2-7; clone size: NA; V gene: TRBV12-3/TRBV12-4; D gene: NA; CDR3 DNA: TGTGCCAGCAGTTTCGAAGGGTCTGGATACTACGAGCAGTACTTC; CDR3 protein: CASSFEGSGYYEQYF
J gene: TRBJ2-3; clone size: NA; V gene: TRBV20-1; D gene: TRBD2; CDR3 DNA: TGCAGTGCTAGAGATAGCGGGGGGGCCCAGTATTTT; CDR3 protein: CSARDSGGAQYF
J gene: TRBJ2-7; clone size: many; V gene: TRBV7-2; D gene: NA; CDR3 DNA: TGTGCCAGCAGCTCCCTTTTAGCATCCTACGAGCAGTACTTC; CDR3 protein: CASSSLLASYEQYF
J gene: TRBJ2-2; clone size: few; V gene: TRBV5-1; D gene: NA; CDR3 DNA: TGCGCCAGCAGCTTACCCGGGTCGGGCACCGGGGAGCTGTTTTTT; CDR3 protein: CASSLPGSGTGELFF
J gene: TRBJ1-5; clone size: few; V gene: TRBV20-1; D gene: NA; CDR3 DNA: TGCAGTGCTAGAGATGATTGGAGGGGTAACCAGCCCCAGCATTTT; CDR3 protein: CSARDDWRGNQPQHF
J gene: TRBJ1-3; clone size: NA; V gene: TRBV20-1; D gene: NA; CDR3 DNA: TGCAGTGCCTTACAGGATGGATCGAACACCATATATTTT; CDR3 protein: CSALQDGSNTIYF
J gene: TRBJ2-7; clone size: few; V gene: TRBV29-1; D gene: TRBD1; CDR3 DNA: TGCAGCGTCTCTGGGCGACAGGGCGGCGAGCAGTACTTC; CDR3 protein: CSVSGRQGGEQYF